This TCR beta chain was captured by sequencing in a study of blood T cells in healthy people across ages. As concerns this clonotype: Its antigen is not known. A much larger clone is a single base away; this may be a read error.

The germline CDR1 and CDR2 sequences are LNHNV and YYDKDF (reference sequence). This CDR3 contains 17 residues. General study results and limits: Strong correlation was found linking TCR beta diversity to naive T cell percentage. Those diversity estimates obtained from one million T cells were thought to be underestimates.

A second PCR, run for roughly 7 to 12 cycles, used a sample-barcoded 5' primer plus a J-beta primer mix. TCRdb reprocessed the 5' RACE reads via MiXCR and lists one record per CDR3 protein. The sample has fewer than 1,000,000 distinct CDR3 sequences, about half seen once. Material for sequencing was blood. V and J are TRBV15 and TRBJ2-1; either TRBD1 or TRBD2 may fit D (5 bases each). This TCR was recovered from a man older than 75 in good health. CDR3 sequence reads: CATGRVHPGTLADEQFF. The CDR3 DNA is TGTGCCACCGGCAGAGTTCATCCCGGGACCCTCGCTGATGAGCAGTTCTTC.